This T cell receptor (beta chain) was sequenced for a study of blood T cell repertoires in COVID-19. Overall study context: Donors in the United States, Italy and Spain gave samples during acute or convalescent COVID-19. Sample material is recorded as cDNA or gDNA derived from T cells, B-cell-depleted T cells, or PBMCs.

Germline CDR1 is SEHNR and CDR2 is FQNEAQ (reference sequence). Unmatched junction bases numbered 9, after V lost 2 bases and J lost 6 bases. The length of the CDR3 is 16 residues. As processed by the authors: Estimation of nucleated cell counts relied on the amplification of reference gene primers. TCRdb keeps only in-frame clones here, not all; method: immunoSEQ multiplex PCR. V and J calls and clone size are as listed in that table; D and trimming were resolved from the DNA. The repertoire holds roughly 120,000 clones, 90% seen once, with more than 3% in the top ten. V usage is TRBV7-9 and J usage is TRBJ2-3, with TRBD2 identical over 9 bases. The specimen was peripheral blood. The sequence was obtained from a man aged 50-59 years with active COVID-19. The CDR3 DNA is TGTGCCAGCAGCTTAACCCCTAGCGGGAAGCGGGATACGCAGTATTTT. This gives the protein CASSLTPSGKRDTQYF. Full variable domain (outside the CDR3, taken from reference TRBV7-9 and TRBJ2-3): DTGVSQNPRHKITKRGQNVTFRCDPISEHNRLYWYRQTLGQGPEFLTYFQNEAQLEKSRLLSDRFSAERPKGSFSTLEIQRTEQGDSAMYLCASSLTPSGKRDTQYFGPGTRLTVL.